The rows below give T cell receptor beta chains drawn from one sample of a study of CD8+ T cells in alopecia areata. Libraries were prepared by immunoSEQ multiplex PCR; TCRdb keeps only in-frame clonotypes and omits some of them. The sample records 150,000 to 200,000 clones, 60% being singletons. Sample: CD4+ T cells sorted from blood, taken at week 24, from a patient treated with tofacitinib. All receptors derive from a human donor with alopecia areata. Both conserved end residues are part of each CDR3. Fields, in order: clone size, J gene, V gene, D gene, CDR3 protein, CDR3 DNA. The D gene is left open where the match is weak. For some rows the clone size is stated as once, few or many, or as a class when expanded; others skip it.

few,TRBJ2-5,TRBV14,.,CASSQDLQGSQETQYF,TGTGCCAGCAGCCAAGATCTTCAGGGCAGCCAAGAGACCCAGTACTTC
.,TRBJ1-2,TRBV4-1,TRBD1,CASSQDGTGDSDGYTF,TGCGCCAGCAGCCAAGATGGGACAGGGGATAGTGATGGCTACACCTTC
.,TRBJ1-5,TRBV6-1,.,CASIVSGAGNQPQHF,TGTGCCAGCATCGTCTCAGGGGCGGGCAATCAGCCCCAGCATTTT
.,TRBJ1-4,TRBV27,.,CASSLVPATNEKLFF,TGTGCCAGCAGTTTGGTCCCGGCAACTAATGAAAAACTGTTTTTT
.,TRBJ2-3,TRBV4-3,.,CASSQESTEGPDTQYF,TGCGCCAGCAGCCAAGAATCTACGGAAGGGCCAGATACGCAGTATTTT
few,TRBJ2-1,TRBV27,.,CASTSPGDNEQFF,TGTGCCAGCACTTCCCCTGGAGACAATGAGCAGTTCTTC
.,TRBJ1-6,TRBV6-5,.,CASRSGGGNNSPLHF,TGTGCCAGCAGAAGCGGGGGCGGTAATAATTCACCCCTCCACTTT
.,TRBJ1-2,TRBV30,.,CAWSVRGNYGYTF,TGTGCCTGGAGTGTACGCGGTAACTATGGCTACACCTTC
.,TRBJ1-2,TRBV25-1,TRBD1,CASSETQGQGGDYGYTF,TGTGCCAGCAGTGAAACCCAAGGACAGGGAGGGGATTATGGCTACACCTTC
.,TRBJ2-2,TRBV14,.,CASSRASTGELFF,TGTGCCAGCAGCCGGGCGTCGACCGGGGAGCTGTTTTTT
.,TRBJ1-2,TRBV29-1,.,CSVSTTGLNGYTF,TGCAGCGTCAGCACGACAGGTTTAAATGGCTACACCTTC
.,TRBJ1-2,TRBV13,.,CASSPPGTNYGYTF,TGTGCCAGCAGCCCCCCCGGAACTAACTATGGCTACACCTTC